The source of this T cell receptor beta chain is a study of human T cells and chemical hapten exposure. Germline V gives CDR1 WSHSY, CDR2 SAAADI. J was trimmed by 0 bases and V by 7 bases; bases with no gene match: 6. The CDR3 is 15 amino acids. One entry per CDR3 protein results from TCRdb running MiXCR on the RACE reads. The data hold over 65,000 distinct CDR3 sequences, with approximately 10% observed a single time. The time point was: patch test 2, 6 weeks after DPC sensitization. Treatment in this sample: therapeutic diphenylcyclopropenone sensitization with weekly scalp DPC. The sample consisted of whole blood, taken in connection with sensitization to the hapten diphenylcyclopropenone (DPC). The gene calls are TRBV10-2 and TRBJ1-5; 7 nucleotides agree with TRBD1. The TCR originated in a man aged 18 to 29 with alopecia areata. Some clones in this sample may be carry-over from other donors' samples. CDR3 nucleotide sequence: TGCGCCAGCAAAACCGGGACAGATAGCAATCAGCCCCAGCATTTT. This codes for CASKTGTDSNQPQHF.